This TCR beta chain was recorded in a study of early T cells in non-severe SARS-CoV-2 infection (dated by TCRdb to the early 2020s). For context, the study as a whole: TCR sequencing used bulk RNA from unsorted whole blood, so alpha and beta chains could not be paired.

The CDR3 goes from the cysteine to the phenylalanine over 14 residues. CDR3 DNA is the only sequence kept; it has 42 bases, read in frame from the first base. Based on the germline V gene, the CDR1 and CDR2 sequences are SGHVS and FQNEAQ. V sheds 5 bases and J sheds 2 bases, leaving 12 bases between their ends. This clonotype was seen at least ten times. Its antigen is still unknown. No clone much larger than this one lies a single base away; base qualities are absent. Broader findings and caveats from the paper: VDJdb matching was skewed toward anti-spike CD8 responses, so virus-specific expansions were likely underestimated and private and CD4 specificities were missed.

The library came from 5' RACE. Sequenced using a NextSeq 500. In the TCR library protocol, unique molecular identifiers were attached to individual cDNA molecules to correct for PCR bias and sequencing error. Both TCR alpha and beta chains were sequenced, and tight co-correlation was observed between alpha and beta sequence abundances in each sample. The published analysis was carried out like this. Decombinator V4 was used to annotate the V gene, J gene and CDR3 of the TCR sequences. Expanded TCRs were defined as changing significantly between any two time points under a Poisson model with p below 0.0001. TCR abundances were normalised to the total number of TCRs sequenced per sample and expressed as counts per million. TRAV1-2 paired with TRAJ12, TRAJ20 or TRAJ33 defined MAIT TCRs, while TRAV10 paired with TRAJ18 defined iNKT TCRs. VDJdb, accessed 1 November 2021, was searched for CMV, EBV and SARS-CoV-2 annotated TCRs, excluding TCRs annotated for multiple antigens. The public reads were quality trimmed at Q25 with fastp and then assembled into clones with MiXCR by TCRdb, keeping productive beta chains. Every CDR3 protein is listed once, alongside the most common genes and DNA of its rows. TCRdb's processing, not the authors', yielded these V and J calls. A total of roughly 12,000 distinct CDR3 sequences appear in this sample, around 4.9% of them only once. The ten largest clonotypes hold roughly 9.5% of the sample.

A case-control design nested within a healthcare worker cohort in London, UK, was used, with weekly nasopharyngeal swab PCR tests and blood sampling performed. Between 23 and 31 March 2020, the week of the UK lockdown, healthcare workers were enrolled and then followed up weekly for as long as 16 weeks. Recombination connected TRBV7-8 to TRBJ1-1; the D segment cannot be called with confidence. This receptor was identified in an adult who was a healthcare worker with PCR-confirmed SARS-CoV-2 infection or an uninfected control (not recorded which). The sequenced sample was whole blood. The nucleotide sequence reads as follows: TGTGCCAGCAGCGGCGACAAAAAAAACACTGAAGCTTTCTTT. Its product reads: CASSGDKKNTEAFF.